These T cell receptor beta chains were read from a single sample in a study of T cell responses to AZD1222 COVID-19 vaccine. Libraries were prepared by immunoSEQ multiplex PCR; TCRdb keeps only in-frame clonotypes and omits some of them. The data hold some 110,000 clones, with 75% to 90% observed a single time. This material consisted of peripheral blood, taken on day 0 of AZD1222 vaccination. The receptors were sampled from an adult in good health. The CDR3 runs from the conserved cysteine through the conserved F or W. D genes are given only for firm matches.

TRBV28,TRBJ2-7,NA,TGTGCCAGCAGCCTGGTGGGGTACGAGCAGTACTTC,CASSLVGYEQYF
TRBV6-1,TRBJ1-5,NA,TGTGCCAGCGGTGAGGTATTTAGGAATCAGCCCCAGCATTTT,CASGEVFRNQPQHF
TRBV27,TRBJ2-7,NA,TGTGCCAGCAGTTTAATGGTCAGCTCCTACGAGCAGTACTTC,CASSLMVSSYEQYF
TRBV7-3,TRBJ2-5,TRBD2,TGTGCCAGCAGCTTAAATGGACTAGCCCTGGAGACCCAGTACTTC,CASSLNGLALETQYF
TRBV2,TRBJ1-5,NA,TGTGCCAGCAGGGCAGATGGCAATCAGCCCCAGCATTTT,CASRADGNQPQHF
TRBV7-2,TRBJ2-7,TRBD2,TGTGCCAGCACTGCTAGCGGGGGCCCCTACGAGCAGTACTTC,CASTASGGPYEQYF
TRBV7-2,TRBJ2-1,NA,TGTGCCAGCAGCCCCTGGGGGGCGCACTCCTACAATGAGCAGTTCTTC,CASSPWGAHSYNEQFF
TRBV28,TRBJ2-1,NA,TGTGCCAGCAGTCCGGCGGGTATTGGAAAGAGCGGTCACTACAATGAGCAGTTCTTC,CASSPAGIGKSGHYNEQFF
TRBV25-1,TRBJ1-4,TRBD1,TGTGCCAGCAGTGATTGGACAGGATTAAGTGAAAAACTGTTTTTT,CASSDWTGLSEKLFF
TRBV7-7,TRBJ2-2,TRBD2,TGTGCTAGCAGCCCCGGACTAGCGGGGGGGCCCGGGGAGCTGTTTTTT,CASSPGLAGGPGELFF
TRBV29-1,TRBJ2-3,NA,TGCAGCGTTACCCTAAGTTCTTCCCGAACAGATACGCAGTATTTT,CSVTLSSSRTDTQYF
TRBV6-5,TRBJ2-1,TRBD2,TGTGCCAGCAGTTACGTCTCGACTAGCGGGAGCCATGAGCAGTTCTTC,CASSYVSTSGSHEQFF
TRBV6-5,TRBJ2-5,TRBD2,TGTGCCAGCAGTTTAGGCGGGGGGGGATCAGAGACCCAGTACTTC,CASSLGGGGSETQYF
TRBV6-2/TRBV6-3,TRBJ1-5,TRBD1,TGTGCCAGCAGTTACTCGACAGGGACAGTTCGTCAGCCCCAGCATTTT,CASSYSTGTVRQPQHF
TRBV28,TRBJ1-6,NA,TGTGCCAGCAGTTTACTCGGTGATGGTAATTCACCCCTCCACTTT,CASSLLGDGNSPLHF
TRBV19,TRBJ2-6,NA,TGTGCCAGTACCGGCAGGCGGGCCTCTGGGGCCAACGTCCTGACTTTC,CASTGRRASGANVLTF
TRBV7-2,TRBJ2-3,NA,TGTGCCAGCAGCTGGGGGAGAGGCACAGATACGCAGTATTTT,CASSWGRGTDTQYF
TRBV19,TRBJ1-1,NA,TGTGCCAGTAGGAGCAGGGGCGGCACTGAAGCTTTCTTT,CASRSRGGTEAFF